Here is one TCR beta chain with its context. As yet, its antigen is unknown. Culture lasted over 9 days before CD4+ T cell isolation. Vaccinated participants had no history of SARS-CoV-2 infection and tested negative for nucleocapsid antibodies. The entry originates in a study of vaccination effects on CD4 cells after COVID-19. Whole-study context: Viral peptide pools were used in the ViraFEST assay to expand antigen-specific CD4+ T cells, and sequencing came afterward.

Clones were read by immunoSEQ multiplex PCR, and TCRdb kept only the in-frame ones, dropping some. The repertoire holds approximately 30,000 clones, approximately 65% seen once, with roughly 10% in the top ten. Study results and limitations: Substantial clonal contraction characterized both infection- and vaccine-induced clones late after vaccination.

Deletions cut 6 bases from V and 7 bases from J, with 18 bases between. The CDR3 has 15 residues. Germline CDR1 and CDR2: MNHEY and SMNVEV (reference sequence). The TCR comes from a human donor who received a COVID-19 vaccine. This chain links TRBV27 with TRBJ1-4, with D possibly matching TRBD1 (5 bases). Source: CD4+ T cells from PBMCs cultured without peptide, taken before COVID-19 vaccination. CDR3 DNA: TGTGCCAGCAGCCAAACCCATGGGGCGACTGAAAAACTGTTTTTT. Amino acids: CASSQTHGATEKLFF.